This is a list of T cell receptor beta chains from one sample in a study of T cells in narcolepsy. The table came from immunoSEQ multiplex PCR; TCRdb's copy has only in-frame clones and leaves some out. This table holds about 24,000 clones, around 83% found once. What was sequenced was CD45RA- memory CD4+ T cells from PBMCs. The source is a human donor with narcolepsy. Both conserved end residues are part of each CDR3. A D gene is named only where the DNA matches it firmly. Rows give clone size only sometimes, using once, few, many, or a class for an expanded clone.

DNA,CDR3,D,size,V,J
TGTGCCAGCAGCCCCCAAGCGGGAGGGATCACCGGGGAGCTGTTTTTT,CASSPQAGGITGELFF,TRBD2,-,TRBV5-4,TRBJ2-2
TGTGCCAGCAGCTCTCCCACCACAGGGATAGGCACCGGGGAGCTGTTTTTT,CASSSPTTGIGTGELFF,-,-,TRBV5-4,TRBJ2-2
TGCGCCAGCCTCTCGGGGGGAGGGCCAAAAGATACGCAGTATTTT,CASLSGGGPKDTQYF,TRBD2,-,TRBV5-1,TRBJ2-3
TGTGCCAGTAGTAAGTCCGGACTGCATGAGCAGTTCTTC,CASSKSGLHEQFF,-,few,TRBV19,TRBJ2-1
TGTGCCAGCAGCGTGACTAGCGGGAGTCCGTACGAGCAGTACTTC,CASSVTSGSPYEQYF,TRBD2,-,TRBV28,TRBJ2-7
TGTGCCAGCAGCCCCAGGACAGGGGGCGATTTTGCGCAGTATTTT,CASSPRTGGDFAQYF,TRBD1,-,TRBV2,TRBJ2-3
TGTGCCAGCAGGTCCTACGGTAACACCGGGGAGCTGTTTTTT,CASRSYGNTGELFF,-,-,TRBV28,TRBJ2-2
TGTGCCAGCAAGTACAGGGGGGGCACGTTTTCTAGCACAGATACGCAGTATTTT,CASKYRGGTFSSTDTQYF,-,-,TRBV28,TRBJ2-3
TGCGCCAGCAGCCAGCTGGACTTGTTTCAATACAATGAGCAGTTCTTC,CASSQLDLFQYNEQFF,-,-,TRBV4-1,TRBJ2-1
TGTGCCAGTAGTTCGAATAGGGGGGGATTTAACTATGGCTACACCTTC,CASSSNRGGFNYGYTF,-,-,TRBV19,TRBJ1-2
TGTGCCACCAGCACAAATCCCCCCCGCACAGATACGCAGTATTTT,CATSTNPPRTDTQYF,-,once,TRBV15,TRBJ2-3
TGTGCCAGCAACTCGGTTGCTGGAAACACCATATATTTT,CASNSVAGNTIYF,-,-,TRBV11-2,TRBJ1-3
TGTGCCAGCAGCTTGAGCAGGGAGGTAGGCGACACCTTC,CASSLSREVGDTF,-,-,TRBV5-5,TRBJ1-2
TGCGCCAGCAGTCCCCAGAGTAGCGGGGGCTCAGATACGCAGTATTTT,CASSPQSSGGSDTQYF,TRBD2,-,TRBV5-1,TRBJ2-3
TGTGCCAGTAGTATCGGGACAGGGGCTGGGGCCAACGTCCTGACTTTC,CASSIGTGAGANVLTF,TRBD1,-,TRBV19,TRBJ2-6
TGTGCCAGCAGTTTACTCCTTCCGGGGGGCAGGTTCACAGATACGCAGTATTTT,CASSLLLPGGRFTDTQYF,-,-,TRBV28,TRBJ2-3
TGTGCCAGTACCGGGACTACAAAAAACATTCAGTACTTC,CASTGTTKNIQYF,TRBD2,few,TRBV19,TRBJ2-4
TGTGCCAGCTCACCGTTCGGACAAGGGGTTGGTGAAGCTTTCTTT,CASSPFGQGVGEAFF,-,-,TRBV18,TRBJ1-1
TGTGCCAGCAGCTTAGCCCTGTACCGGGATCTAATATTT,CASSLALYRDLIF,-,-,TRBV7-2,TRBJ1-1
TGTGCCAGCAGTGAACTAGCGGGAGGCGAGCAGTACTTC,CASSELAGGEQYF,TRBD2,once,TRBV6-1,TRBJ2-7
TGTGCCACCAGCAGTAGACTCCCGGGTAACACCGGGGAGCTGTTTTTT,CATSSRLPGNTGELFF,-,-,TRBV15,TRBJ2-2
TGTGCCAGCAGCGCACAGGGGACAACTCAGCCCCAGCATTTT,CASSAQGTTQPQHF,TRBD1,-,TRBV2,TRBJ1-5